What follows are 26 T cell receptor beta chains derived from one specimen sequenced in a study of blood T cell repertoires in COVID-19. Measured with immunoSEQ multiplex PCR; TCRdb has only the in-frame clones, and not every one. The table lists 450,000 or so clones, 80% to 90% of them singletons, with approximately 0.9% in the top ten. What was sequenced was peripheral blood. These TCRs come from a man between 18 and 29 years old with COVID-19, enrolled during active disease.

The chain has TRBV3-1 (or the pseudogene TRBV3-2) and TRBJ2-2; TRBD1 might be the D (8 bases). V was trimmed by 2 bases and J by 7 bases, leaving 14 bases between them. This CDR3 spans 15 amino acids. The germline gives CDR1 LGHDT, CDR2 YNNKEL (reference sequence). CDR3 coding DNA: TGTGCCAGCAGCCAACGGACAGGGAGGGACGGGGAGCTGTTTTTT. This gives the protein CASSQRTGRDGELFF.

The chain recombines TRBV6-5 with TRBJ2-7, with a possible D match to TRBD1 (6 bases). Germline V gene data show CDR1 as MNHEY and CDR2 as SVGAGI. V lost 0 bases and J lost 3, with 9 bases in between. CDR3 length: 14 amino acids. For the CDR3, the DNA is TGTGCCAGCAGTTACTCGGGCAGGGGCTACGAGCAGTACTTC. The encoded protein is CASSYSGRGYEQYF.

The chain employs TRBV9 and TRBJ1-1; D ambiguous. Germline loops: CDR1 SGDLS, CDR2 YYNGEE. Trimming removed 0 bases at V and 1 base at J, with 13 bases between. The CDR3 totals 16 residues. CDR3 DNA sequence: TGTGCCAGCAGCGTAGACCCATTCCTAGGGAACACTGAAGCTTTCTTT. This translates into CASSVDPFLGNTEAFF.

The gene calls are TRBV11-3 and TRBJ2-2, with D uncertain. The V end was cut by 7 bases, the J end by 7 bases, with 10 bases between. Looked up from germline, CDR1 is SGHNT and CDR2 is YENEEA. The CDR3 loop spans 12 amino acids. DNA for the CDR3: TGTGCCAGCAATCGGGTGGGCGGGGAGCTGTTTTTT. This codes for CASNRVGGELFF.

The chain couples TRBV2 to TRBJ1-5; 7 positions agree with TRBD1. The germline CDR1 and CDR2 sequences are SNHLY and FYNNEI. There are 14 residues in the CDR3. The ends lost 6 bases at V and 0 bases at J; junction bases unmatched: 2. Here the CDR3 DNA reads TGTGCCAGCAGAGACAGGGCTAGCAATCAGCCCCAGCATTTT. Translation: CASRDRASNQPQHF. Drawing the rest from reference TRBV2 and TRBJ1-5, the complete variable domain is EPEVTQTPSHQVTQMGQEVILRCVPISNHLYFYWYRQILGQKVEFLVSFYNNEISEKSEIFDDQFSVERPDGSNFTLKIRSTKLEDSAMYFCASRDRASNQPQHFGDGTRLSIL.

The V call is TRBV10-3, the J call TRBJ2-7; 15 nucleotides match TRBD2. The CDR3 length is 15 residues. The V gene's germline CDR1 is ENHRY and CDR2 SYGVKD. Trimming took 4 bases from V and 5 from J; bases not matched to a gene: 3. The CDR3 DNA is TGTGCCATCAGTGGGACTAGCGGGGGGGCCCACGAGCAGTACTTC. It specifies CAISGTSGGAHEQYF.

This chain links TRBV3-1 (or the pseudogene TRBV3-2) with TRBJ2-3, with a weak D call TRBD2 (5 bases). This CDR3 is 13 amino acids long. CDR1 LGHDT and CDR2 YNNKEL come from the germline V gene (reference sequence). The V end lost 0 bases, the J end lost 8 bases, and 9 bases lay between the germline ends. The DNA for the CDR3 is TGTGCCAGCAGCCAAGAAGCTGAGGGTACGCAGTATTTT. It yields the protein CASSQEAEGTQYF.

This chain joins TRBV4-2 and TRBJ1-2; TRBD1 might be the D (6 bases). This CDR3 region has 15 residues. V lost 3 bases and J 3 bases, leaving 14 bases between the germline ends. Germline V gene sequence: CDR1 LGHNA, CDR2 YNFKEQ. CDR3 sequence: CASSQGGAGDYGYTF. As DNA, the CDR3 is TGTGCCAGCAGCCAGGGAGGGGCAGGGGACTATGGCTACACCTTC.

The chain couples TRBV3-1 (or the pseudogene TRBV3-2) to TRBJ2-1; D might be TRBD2 (6 bases). CDR3 size: 12 residues. Germline loops: CDR1 LGHDT, CDR2 YNNKEL (reference sequence). The V and J ends lost 5 bases and 13 bases respectively, with 15 bases between them. The CDR3 loop reads CASSTNRDLQFF. The CDR3, as DNA: TGTGCCAGCAGCACGAACCGGGACTTACAGTTCTTC.

The chain combines TRBV2 with TRBJ2-3, with 8 bases that match TRBD1. The germline gives CDR1 SNHLY, CDR2 FYNNEI. After removal of 6 bases from V and 3 bases from J, the junction contained 5 bases not matched to a gene. The CDR3 covers 14 residues. The CDR3: CASSRDRFTDTQYF. CDR3 nucleotide sequence: TGTGCCAGCAGCCGGGACAGGTTTACAGATACGCAGTATTTT.

The CDR3 DNA reads TGTGCCAGTAGTGGAAGGAGGACAGCTAACACCGGGGAGCTGTTTTTT. This encodes CASSGRRTANTGELFF. The V gene is TRBV19, the J gene TRBJ2-2, with D perhaps TRBD1 (6 bases). V lost 5 bases and J 2 bases, leaving 15 bases between the germline ends. Germline V lookup: CDR1 LNHDA, CDR2 SQIVND (reference sequence). The CDR3 loop spans 16 amino acids. Full variable domain (outside the CDR3, taken from reference TRBV19 and TRBJ2-2): DGGITQSPKYLFRKEGQNVTLSCEQNLNHDAMYWYRQDPGQGLRLIYYSQIVNDFQKGDIAEGYSVSREKKESFPLTVTSAQKNPTAFYLCASSGRRTANTGELFFGEGSRLTVL.

The chain uses TRBV27 and TRBJ2-7; the match to TRBD2 covers 12 bases. This CDR3 is built from 16 residues. Germline trimming cut 5 bases from V and 2 bases from J; bases unmatched to any gene: 7. Germline CDR1 reads MNHEY; CDR2 reads SMNVEV (reference sequence). The CDR3 protein is CASSTSTSGRPYEQYF. Written as DNA, the CDR3 is TGTGCCAGCAGTACCTCCACTAGCGGGAGGCCCTACGAGCAGTACTTC.

V gene TRBV5-1 combines with J gene TRBJ1-2; D gene uncertain. The CDR3 consists of 14 residues. Trimming cost V 0 bases and J 7 bases, with 13 bases left between them. CDR1 and CDR2 (germline): SGHRS, YFSETQ. CDR3 in amino acids: CASSLGLESGGYTF. CDR3 DNA: TGCGCCAGCAGCTTGGGCCTCGAATCCGGTGGCTACACCTTC.

This clone was observed once. The V gene is TRBV13, the J gene TRBJ1-2; TRBD1 aligns across 7 bases. The J segment lost 4 bases and the V segment lost 1 base, leaving 3 bases of the junction unmatched. The CDR3 totals 14 residues. Germline CDR1 reads PRHDT; CDR2 reads FYEKMQ (reference sequence). The CDR3 reads CASSLAGGLYGYTF. The DNA of the CDR3 is TGTGCCAGCAGCTTAGCAGGGGGGCTCTATGGCTACACCTTC. The entire variable domain, with the rest obtained from reference TRBV13 and TRBJ1-2, is as follows: AAGVIQSPRHLIKEKRETATLKCYPIPRHDTVYWYQQGPGQDPQFLISFYEKMQSDKGSIPDRFSAQQFSDYHSELNMSSLELGDSALYFCASSLAGGLYGYTFGSGTRLTVV.

The rearrangement uses TRBV5-1 and TRBJ1-6; tentatively, D is TRBD1 (6 bases). This CDR3 has 15 amino acids. V lost 1 base to trimming and J lost 5 bases, with 10 bases between them. The germline gives CDR1 SGHRS, CDR2 YFSETQ. This CDR3 is CASSLKDSNNSPLHF. The CDR3 DNA reads TGCGCCAGCAGCTTGAAGGACAGTAATAATTCACCCCTCCACTTT.

The V gene is TRBV7-8, the J gene TRBJ2-7, with D perhaps matching TRBD1 (6 bases). This CDR3 comprises 15 residues. Germline values: CDR1 SGHVS, CDR2 FQNEAQ. Trimming left V 4 bases short and J 5 bases short, with 18 bases between. The CDR3 loop reads CASSSRRDIQHEQYF. The CDR3 DNA is TGTGCCAGCAGCTCGAGAAGGGACATTCAGCACGAGCAGTACTTC.

This clone was seen only a few times. This sequence joins TRBV4-1 and TRBJ2-1; tentative D call: TRBD2 (5 bases). The CDR3 is made up of 13 amino acids. V was pared by 4 bases and J by 3 bases, with 7 bases between. Looked up from germline, CDR1 is MGHRA and CDR2 is YSYEKL. The DNA of the CDR3 is TGCGCCAGCAGCCTACGGGACTACAATGAGCAGTTCTTC. Amino acids: CASSLRDYNEQFF.

V usage is TRBV10-3 and J usage is TRBJ2-2; 10 nucleotides match TRBD1. CDR1 and CDR2 from the germline V gene are ENHRY and SYGVKD. V lost 2 bases to trimming and J lost 3 bases; unmatched junction nucleotides: 3. This CDR3 spans 16 amino acids. CDR3 coding DNA: TGTGCCATCAGTGAGGAGGACAGGGGGTACACCGGGGAGCTGTTTTTT. This translates into CAISEEDRGYTGELFF.

V and J are TRBV19 and TRBJ2-5; TRBD1 is a possible D gene (6 bases). The closer fit of TRBJ2-7 to the DNA end suggests the J call may be wrong. The germline V gene has CDR1 LNHDA and CDR2 SQIVND (reference sequence). The CDR3 has 16 amino acids. CDR3 nucleotides: TGTGCCAGTAGTCCCTCAACCAGGGGAAGGACCTACGAGCAGTACTTC. It encodes CASSPSTRGRTYEQYF.

The gene calls are TRBV2 and TRBJ2-1, with 10 positions matching TRBD2. The CDR3 length is 17 residues. Germline lookup yields CDR1 SNHLY and CDR2 FYNNEI. J lost 7 bases, V lost 3 bases, and 12 bases had no gene match. In nucleotides, the CDR3 is TGTGCCAGCAGTGAGGTAGCGGGAGGTCGGGGGATTAATGAGCAGTTCTTC. It translates to CASSEVAGGRGINEQFF.

This rearrangement joins TRBV18 to TRBJ2-5; tentative D call: TRBD1 (5 bases). V shed 2 bases and J shed 5 bases, with 12 bases lying between them. Germline CDR1 and CDR2: KGHSH and LQKENI. The CDR3 loop spans 14 amino acids. CDR3 sequence reads: CASSPAGFSETQYF. CDR3 DNA: TGTGCCAGCTCACCAGCAGGGTTTTCGGAGACCCAGTACTTC.

This clone was seen only once. The rearrangement uses TRBV7-9 and TRBJ2-7; TRBD2 matches 9 bases. CDR3 length: 16 amino acids. The germline gives CDR1 SEHNR, CDR2 FQNEAQ (reference sequence). The V gene end was trimmed by 3 bases and the J gene end by 7 bases; junction bases not matched to a gene: 13. This chain's CDR3 is CASSFPAGGVWGEQYF. The CDR3 DNA reads TGTGCCAGCAGCTTTCCAGCGGGAGGAGTTTGGGGAGAGCAGTACTTC. The complete variable domain, with remaining parts taken from reference TRBV7-9 and TRBJ2-7, reads DTGVSQNPRHKITKRGQNVTFRCDPISEHNRLYWYRQTLGQGPEFLTYFQNEAQLEKSRLLSDRFSAERPKGSFSTLEIQRTEQGDSAMYLCASSFPAGGVWGEQYFGPGTRLTVT.

V usage is TRBV27 and J usage is TRBJ2-3, with TRBD2 as a possible D gene (6 bases). CDR1 is MNHEY, CDR2 SMNVEV, per germline (reference sequence). CDR3 size: 15 residues. V was shortened by 5 bases and J by 1 base, with 13 bases between the two germline ends. The CDR3 DNA reads as TGTGCCAGCAGTCATCGGGACTCAGGCACAGATACGCAGTATTTT. Protein sequence: CASSHRDSGTDTQYF.

This clone was counted a single time. The rearrangement joins TRBV2 to TRBJ2-1, with D possibly matching TRBD2 (5 bases). The CDR3 contains 15 residues. V gave up 8 bases and J gave up 0 bases, with 14 bases separating them. CDR1 SNHLY and CDR2 FYNNEI come from the germline V gene. CDR3 nucleotide sequence: TGTGCCAGCGGGAGAGGCCGTAGCTCCTACAATGAGCAGTTCTTC. Amino acid sequence: CASGRGRSSYNEQFF.

About this clone itself: In the same sample, other DNA sequences code for this CDR3. This sequence joins TRBV5-1 and TRBJ1-1; D gene uncertain. The CDR3 is 14 amino acids. Germline CDR1 and CDR2: SGHRS and YFSETQ. Deletions cut 1 base from V and 1 base from J, with 8 bases between. The CDR3 bases are TGCGCCAGCAGCTTGCGTACGGGGAACACTGAAGCTTTCTTT. Amino acid sequence: CASSLRTGNTEAFF.

V and J are TRBV5-1 and TRBJ1-4; tentatively, D is TRBD1 (5 bases). Trimming cost V 5 bases and J 4 bases, with 6 bases left between them. This CDR3 comprises 12 residues. Germline lookup yields CDR1 SGHRS and CDR2 YFSETQ. The CDR3 sequence is CASRGDNEKLFF. CDR3 DNA sequence: TGCGCCAGCAGAGGGGATAATGAAAAACTGTTTTTT.